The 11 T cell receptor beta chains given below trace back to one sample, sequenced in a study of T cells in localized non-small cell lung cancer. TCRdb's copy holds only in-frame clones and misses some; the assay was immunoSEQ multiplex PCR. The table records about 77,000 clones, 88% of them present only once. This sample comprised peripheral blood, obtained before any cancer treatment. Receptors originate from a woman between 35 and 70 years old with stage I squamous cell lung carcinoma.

The CDR3 sequence is CASSVDGDTQYF. The DNA for the CDR3 is TGTGCCAGCAGCGTAGACGGAGATACGCAGTATTTT. V usage is TRBV9 and J usage is TRBJ2-3; D unclear. CDR1 is SGDLS, CDR2 YYNGEE, per germline. Trimming left V 0 bases short and J 5 bases short, with 4 bases between. This CDR3 region has 12 residues.

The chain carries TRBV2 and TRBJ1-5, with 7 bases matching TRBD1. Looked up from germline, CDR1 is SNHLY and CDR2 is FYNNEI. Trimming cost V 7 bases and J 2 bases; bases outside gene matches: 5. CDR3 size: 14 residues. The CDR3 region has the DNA TGTGCCAGCACCCTGACAGGGCGCAATCAGCCCCAGCATTTT. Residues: CASTLTGRNQPQHF.

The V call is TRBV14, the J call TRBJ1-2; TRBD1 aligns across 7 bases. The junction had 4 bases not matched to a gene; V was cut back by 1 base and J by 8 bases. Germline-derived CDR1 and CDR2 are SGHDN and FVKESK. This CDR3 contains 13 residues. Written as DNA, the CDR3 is TGTGCCAGCAGCCAAGGACAGGGCTACGGCTACACCTTC. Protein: CASSQGQGYGYTF.

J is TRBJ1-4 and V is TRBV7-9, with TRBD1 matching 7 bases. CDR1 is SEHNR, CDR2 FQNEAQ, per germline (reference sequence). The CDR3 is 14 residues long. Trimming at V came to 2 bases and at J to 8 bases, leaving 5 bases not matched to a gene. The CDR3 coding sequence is TGTGCCAGCAGCTTACAGGGGGTCGAGGAAAAACTGTTTTTT. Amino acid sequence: CASSLQGVEEKLFF.

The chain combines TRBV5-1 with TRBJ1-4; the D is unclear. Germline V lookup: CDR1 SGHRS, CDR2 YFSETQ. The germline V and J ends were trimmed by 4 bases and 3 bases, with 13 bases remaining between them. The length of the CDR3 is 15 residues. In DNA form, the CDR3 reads TGCGCCAGCAGCGCCACAGTTTCGCCTAATGAAAAACTGTTTTTT. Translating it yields CASSATVSPNEKLFF. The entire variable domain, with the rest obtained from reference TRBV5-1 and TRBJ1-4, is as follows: KAGVTQTPRYLIKTRGQQVTLSCSPISGHRSVSWYQQTPGQGLQFLFEYFSETQRNKGNFPGRFSGRQFSNSRSEMNVSTLELGDSALYLCASSATVSPNEKLFFGSGTQLSVL.

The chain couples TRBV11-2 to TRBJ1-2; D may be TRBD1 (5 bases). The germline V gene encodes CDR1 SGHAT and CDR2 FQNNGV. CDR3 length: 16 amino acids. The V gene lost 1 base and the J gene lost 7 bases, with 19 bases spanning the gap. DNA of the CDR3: TGTGCCAGCAGCTTAGCGGAGGCAGGGCTGAAGGGTGGCTACACCTTC. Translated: CASSLAEAGLKGGYTF.

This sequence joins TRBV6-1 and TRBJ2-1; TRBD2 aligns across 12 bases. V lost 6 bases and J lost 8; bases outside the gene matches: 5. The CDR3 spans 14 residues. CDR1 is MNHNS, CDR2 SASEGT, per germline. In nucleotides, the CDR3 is TGTGCCAGCAGAGCTAGCGGGGGGGCCTATGAGCAGTTCTTC. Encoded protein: CASRASGGAYEQFF.

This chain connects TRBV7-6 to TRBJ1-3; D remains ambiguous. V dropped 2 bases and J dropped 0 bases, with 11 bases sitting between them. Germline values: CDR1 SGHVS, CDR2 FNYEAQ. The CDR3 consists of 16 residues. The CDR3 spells CASSLQEFSSGNTIYF. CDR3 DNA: TGTGCCAGCAGCTTACAGGAGTTTAGCTCTGGAAACACCATATATTTT.

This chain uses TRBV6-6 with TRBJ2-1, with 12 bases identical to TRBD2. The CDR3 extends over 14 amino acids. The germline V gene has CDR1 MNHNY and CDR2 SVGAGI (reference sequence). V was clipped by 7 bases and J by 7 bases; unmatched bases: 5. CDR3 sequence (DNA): TGTGCCAGCATTAGGACTAGCGGGGAAAATGAGCAGTTCTTC. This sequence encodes CASIRTSGENEQFF.

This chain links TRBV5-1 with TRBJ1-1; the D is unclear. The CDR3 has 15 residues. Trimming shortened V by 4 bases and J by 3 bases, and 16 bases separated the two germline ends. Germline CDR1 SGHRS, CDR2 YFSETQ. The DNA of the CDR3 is TGCGCCAGCAGCCCGCAAAGGTCCCGGGACACTGAAGCTTTCTTT. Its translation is CASSPQRSRDTEAFF.

Here the CDR3 reads CASSAGPGNTEAFF. In DNA, the CDR3 is TGTGCCAGCAGCGCGGGACCTGGGAACACTGAAGCTTTCTTT. The rearrangement links TRBV2 to TRBJ1-1; D perhaps matches TRBD1 (5 bases). Trimming pared 6 bases from V and 1 base from J, leaving 12 bases between. This CDR3 region has 14 residues. CDR1 is SNHLY, CDR2 FYNNEI, per germline.